Below, 32 T cell receptor beta chains from the same sample are listed, as sequenced in a study of cytomegalovirus exposure and HLA in healthy donors. A multiplex PCR was run with 60 Vbeta primers and 13 Jbeta primers. TCRdb's table, derived via immunoSEQ multiplex PCR, lists solely in-frame clones and lacks some. This table holds about 72,000 clones, approximately 70% found once. The sample taken for sequencing was PBMCs. The receptors shown here come from a man in his forties in good health and CMV-seropositive.

The chain joins TRBV7-2 to TRBJ2-1; 10 nucleotides align to TRBD2. The germline V gene has CDR1 SGHTA and CDR2 FQGNSA. The junction had 9 bases not matched to a gene; V was cut back by 5 bases and J by 14 bases. The CDR3 loop spans 13 amino acids. CDR3 amino acids: CASSPSSGGREFF. CDR3 nucleotides: TGTGCCAGCAGCCCCAGTAGCGGGGGGCGGGAGTTCTTC.

The rearrangement joins TRBV7-8 to TRBJ1-2; 10 bases are shared with TRBD1. Germline lookup yields CDR1 SGHVS and CDR2 FQNEAQ. With V trimmed by 5 bases and J by 8 bases, 17 bases remained unmatched. The CDR3 is 17 residues long. The CDR3, as DNA: TGTGCCAGCAGCCTCCGGGACAGGGGATTGGCCGGGGCCGGCTACACCTTC. Translating it yields CASSLRDRGLAGAGYTF.

V usage is TRBV5-4 and J usage is TRBJ2-3; 10 bases fit TRBD2. The J segment lost 2 bases and the V segment lost 3 bases, leaving 3 bases of the junction unmatched. Germline CDR1 and CDR2: SGHNT and YYREEE (reference sequence). This CDR3 contains 15 residues. CDR3 sequence: CASSSLAGATDTQYF. The CDR3, as DNA: TGTGCCAGCAGCTCGCTAGCGGGGGCCACAGATACGCAGTATTTT.

This clone was found once. The chain uses TRBV19 and TRBJ1-1; D is unresolved. Trimming took 1 base from V and 7 from J, leaving 10 bases between them. Germline CDR1 LNHDA, CDR2 SQIVND (reference sequence). CDR3 size: 13 residues. CDR3 bases: TGTGCCAGTAGTATAGGGACGGGGTTTGAAGCTTTCTTT. This encodes CASSIGTGFEAFF.

The table lists this clone with a few counts. The chain uses TRBV18 and TRBJ1-2; TRBD1 matches at 7 bases. This CDR3 is built from 14 residues. Unmatched junction bases numbered 5, after V lost 0 bases and J lost 7 bases. Germline V CDR1 and CDR2: KGHSH, LQKENI. The CDR3 is CASSPPGQLGGYTF. The DNA for the CDR3 is TGTGCCAGCTCACCACCGGGACAGTTGGGTGGCTACACCTTC.

This clone was counted a few times. CDR3 sequence: CASSYSLAVETQYF. CDR3 coding DNA: TGTGCCAGCAGTTACTCCCTAGCAGTGGAGACCCAGTACTTC. The chain uses TRBV6-5 and TRBJ2-5, with D maybe TRBD2 (5 bases). The CDR3 loop spans 14 amino acids. The V gene's germline CDR1 is MNHEY and CDR2 SVGAGI. V gave up 0 bases and J gave up 5 bases, with 10 bases separating them.

This clone was counted between two and nine times. The rearrangement joins TRBV7-3 to TRBJ2-1; 7 bases are shared with TRBD1. The length of the CDR3 is 16 residues. J lost 1 base, V lost 3 bases, and 6 bases had no gene match. CDR1 is SGHTA and CDR2 is FQGTGA in the germline V gene. The CDR3, as DNA: TGTGCCAGCAGCTTCCGGTCAGGGGGATCCTACAATGAGCAGTTCTTC. Protein product: CASSFRSGGSYNEQFF.

The chain combines TRBV5-5 with TRBJ1-2, with D perhaps TRBD1 (5 bases). Germline V gene lookup returns CDR1 SGHKS and CDR2 YYEKEE (reference sequence). V lost 0 bases and J 0 bases, leaving 12 bases between the germline ends. The CDR3 covers 16 residues. In nucleotides, the CDR3 is TGTGCCAGCAGCTTGGAGGGGCAGGGCTCTAACTATGGCTACACCTTC. This gives the protein CASSLEGQGSNYGYTF. Variable domain in full (rest from reference TRBV5-5 and TRBJ1-2): DAGVTQSPTHLIKTRGQQVTLRCSPISGHKSVSWYQQVLGQGPQFIFQYYEKEERGRGNFPDRFSARQFPNYSSELNVNALLLGDSALYLCASSLEGQGSNYGYTFGSGTRLTVV.

The V gene is TRBV6-1, the J gene TRBJ1-1; 9 nucleotides match TRBD1. Trimming cost V 10 bases and J 3 bases; bases outside gene matches: 6. CDR3 size: 13 residues. Per the germline V gene, CDR1 is MNHNS and CDR2 is SASEGT. The CDR3 region is CATGQGLDTEAFF. CDR3 sequence (DNA): TGTGCCACCGGACAGGGGTTGGACACTGAAGCTTTCTTT.

The V gene is TRBV5-6, the J gene TRBJ1-1, with TRBD1 matching over 9 bases. Germline values: CDR1 SGHDT, CDR2 YYEEEE. The CDR3 totals 14 residues. V shed 5 bases, J shed 4 bases, and the junction held 6 bases outside the gene matches. The CDR3 spells CASRRDRVGTEAFF. For the CDR3, the DNA is TGTGCCAGCAGGCGGGACAGGGTAGGCACTGAAGCTTTCTTT.

The V gene is TRBV5-1, the J gene TRBJ2-7; TRBD1 agrees at 8 bases. Trimming took 4 bases from V and 0 from J; bases not matched to a gene: 6. CDR3 length: 15 residues. CDR1 and CDR2 from the germline V gene are SGHRS and YFSETQ. CDR3 sequence (DNA): TGCGCCAGCAGCATTTACGGGACAGGCTCCTACGAGCAGTACTTC. Amino acid sequence: CASSIYGTGSYEQYF.

This rearrangement joins TRBV4-3 to TRBJ1-6; D ambiguous. Germline V lookup: CDR1 LGHNA, CDR2 YSLEER. CDR3 length: 16 residues. V was trimmed by 0 bases and J by 4 bases, leaving 10 bases between them. The CDR3 protein is CASSQDAQDYNSPLHF. For the CDR3, the DNA is TGCGCCAGCAGCCAAGATGCCCAGGATTATAATTCACCCCTCCACTTT.

The chain is built from TRBV10-3 and TRBJ2-3, with TRBD1 identical over 7 bases. The CDR3 loop spans 13 amino acids. CDR1 is ENHRY and CDR2 is SYGVKD in the germline V gene. The trim removed 5 bases at V and 4 bases at J, leaving 3 bases unmatched. CDR3 protein: CAISYQGADTQYF. The CDR3 DNA is TGTGCCATCAGTTATCAGGGGGCAGATACGCAGTATTTT.

The chain couples TRBV19 to TRBJ2-5; 8 bases are shared with TRBD1. V shed 5 bases and J 4 bases; nucleotides not matched to a gene: 9. The CDR3 length is 15 residues. CDR1 and CDR2 (germline): LNHDA, SQIVND (reference sequence). The CDR3 bases are TGTGCCAGTAGTCCCTCAGGACAGGGAAGAGAGACCCAGTACTTC. Amino acid sequence: CASSPSGQGRETQYF.

This clone was counted a few times. Sequence at one end of the junction differs from germline and may be a read error. This rearrangement joins TRBV7-7 to TRBJ1-3; maybe TRBD1 (5 bases). Per the germline V gene, CDR1 is SSHAT and CDR2 is FNYEAQ (reference sequence). This CDR3 is 15 amino acids long. CDR3 region: CASSRGTAGGNTIYF. CDR3 in DNA: TGTGCTAGCAGCCGCGGGACCGCCGGCGGGAACACCATATATTTT. Full variable domain (rest looked up from reference TRBV7-7 and TRBJ1-3): GAGVSQSPRYKVTKRGQDVTLRCDPISSHATLYWYQQALGQGPEFLTYFNYEAQPDKSGLPSDRFSAERPEGSISTLTIQRTEQRDSAMYRCASSRGTAGGNTIYFGEGSWLTVV.

The CDR3 nucleotides read TGTGCCAGCAGCTCCCCCCTTCAGGGAAACACCATATATTTT. It is translated as CASSSPLQGNTIYF. The chain combines TRBV11-2 with TRBJ1-3, with D uncertain. The CDR3 totals 14 residues. Trimming took 4 bases from V and 4 from J, leaving 11 bases between them. CDR1 SGHAT and CDR2 FQNNGV come from the germline V gene. The whole variable domain, filled in from reference TRBV11-2 and TRBJ1-3, reads EAGVAQSPRYKIIEKRQSVAFWCNPISGHATLYWYQQILGQGPKLLIQFQNNGVVDDSQLPKDRFSAERLKGVDSTLKIQPAKLEDSAVYLCASSSPLQGNTIYFGEGSWLTVV.

The DNA of the CDR3 is TGTGCCACCAGCTTATGGAGAACGGGTTCACCCCTCCACTTT. Amino acids: CATSLWRTGSPLHF. This chain joins TRBV15 and TRBJ1-6; D gene uncertain. Deletions cut 5 bases from V and 9 bases from J, with 14 bases between. CDR1 is LNHNV, CDR2 YYDKDF, per germline (reference sequence). This CDR3 contains 14 residues.

This clone appeared a single time. The chain employs TRBV4-1 and TRBJ2-7; 7 bases agree with TRBD2. Germline CDR1 is MGHRA and CDR2 is YSYEKL. The V segment lost 4 bases and the J segment 3 bases; nucleotides outside the gene matches: 15. This CDR3 region has 17 residues. In nucleotides, the CDR3 is TGCGCCAGCAGCCGCGTGGGGACTAAATTGGAAGACTACGAGCAGTACTTC. This sequence encodes CASSRVGTKLEDYEQYF.

The chain combines TRBV2 with TRBJ1-1; a possible D gene is TRBD1 (5 bases). CDR3 size: 12 residues. The germline gives CDR1 SNHLY, CDR2 FYNNEI. With 6 bases removed from V and 11 bases from J, the gap between germline ends came to 16 bases. Here the CDR3 DNA reads TGTGCCAGCAGGGGGGGTGGGATTTGGGCTTTCTTT. Its protein product is CASRGGGIWAFF.

The rearrangement uses TRBV9 and TRBJ2-3; 9 positions match TRBD1. The CDR3 runs to 16 residues. V shed 5 bases and J 7 bases; nucleotides not matched to a gene: 14. Germline CDR1 reads SGDLS; CDR2 reads YYNGEE. CDR3 nucleotide sequence: TGTGCCAGCAGTGGGTCCTCCGGGACAGGGTTCTATACGCAGTATTTT. Residues: CASSGSSGTGFYTQYF.

There are a few counts of this clone. V and J are TRBV28 and TRBJ1-2, with D hard to call. The V end lost 5 bases, the J end lost 5 bases, and 12 bases lay between the germline ends. This CDR3 has 13 amino acids. Per germline, CDR1 MDHEN and CDR2 SYDVKM. The CDR3 coding sequence is TGTGCCAGCAGTGGACGGGGTCGGTATGGCTACACCTTC. As protein: CASSGRGRYGYTF.

The V call is TRBV11-3, the J call TRBJ2-7, with TRBD1 as a possible D gene (5 bases). The CDR3 extends over 15 amino acids. CDR1 and CDR2 from the germline V gene are SGHNT and YENEEA. Trimming pared 5 bases from V and 2 bases from J, leaving 16 bases between. As DNA, the CDR3 is TGTGCCAGCAGCCCCAGGGTAAGTGGAGCCTACGAGCAGTACTTC. Encoded protein: CASSPRVSGAYEQYF.

The CDR3 here is CASSPGAASGNTIYF. In DNA, the CDR3 is TGTGCCAGCAGCCCAGGGGCGGCCTCTGGAAACACCATATATTTT. The chain carries TRBV7-3 and TRBJ1-3, with a tentative D call TRBD1 (6 bases). Germline V gene sequence: CDR1 SGHTA, CDR2 FQGTGA. CDR3 length: 15 residues. V lost 5 bases to trimming and J lost 0 bases, with 11 bases between them.

The chain joins TRBV19 to TRBJ2-2, with TRBD1 matching over 7 bases. V trimming: 3 bases; J trimming: 3 bases; junction bases outside the gene matches: 1. Germline loops: CDR1 LNHDA, CDR2 SQIVND (reference sequence). The length of the CDR3 is 14 residues. The CDR3 nucleotides read TGTGCCAGTAGTATTGGGACAGACACCGGGGAGCTGTTTTTT. This codes for CASSIGTDTGELFF.

The sample holds one count of this clone. The sample carries other DNA sequences with the same CDR3. The chain employs TRBV4-2 and TRBJ1-5; D unresolved. Germline loops: CDR1 LGHNA, CDR2 YNFKEQ. V lost 0 bases and J lost 9, with 9 bases in between. The CDR3 length is 13 residues. CDR3 nucleotide sequence: TGTGCCAGCAGCCAAGATCGCCTAATGCCCCAGCATTTT. Protein: CASSQDRLMPQHF.

The CDR3, as DNA: TGTGCCAGCAGCACGACAGGGCTTCCCGAGCAGTACTTC. Translated: CASSTTGLPEQYF. The genes are TRBV21-1 and TRBJ2-7; the table assigns TRBD1, which was not confirmed against the DNA. TRBV21-1 is a documented pseudogene. This CDR3 is built from 13 residues.

This clone was seen just once. The CDR3 coding sequence is TGTGCCATCAGTGAAAGGGGGCAGGGATACGAGCAGTACTTC. It translates to CAISERGQGYEQYF. The chain links TRBV10-3 to TRBJ2-7; 7 bases agree with TRBD1. The CDR3 has 14 residues. CDR1 and CDR2 from the germline V gene are ENHRY and SYGVKD. V lost 3 bases to trimming and J lost 4 bases; unmatched junction nucleotides: 6.

The table lists this clone with a few counts. Because the CDR3 is missing its conserved closing phenylalanine or tryptophan, this is likely a read error. The DNA is omitted, as the CDR3 cannot be located on it reliably, and the CDR3 follows TCRdb's listing. The V gene is TRBV30, the J gene TRBJ2-6; TRBD1 is the table's D call, not checked against the DNA. Germline values: CDR1 GTSNPN, CDR2 SVGIG (reference sequence). Counting both end residues, the CDR3 totals 15 amino acids. The CDR3 loop reads CAWSAEGAGANVLTL.

The J gene is TRBJ1-4, the V gene TRBV30; 8 bases are a match to TRBD1. J lost 5 bases, V lost 5 bases, and 10 bases had no gene match. The CDR3 loop spans 15 amino acids. Per the germline V gene, CDR1 is GTSNPN and CDR2 is SVGIG (reference sequence). The CDR3 loop is CAWSTRQGYNEKLFF. In DNA form, the CDR3 reads TGTGCCTGGTCCACAAGACAGGGGTACAATGAAAAACTGTTTTTT.

On this clone: Its ends do not fully match the called genes, so a read error is possible. The rearrangement joins TRBV28 to TRBJ2-7; D is perhaps TRBD1 (6 bases). CDR3 length: 12 residues. Looked up from germline, CDR1 is MDHEN and CDR2 is SYDVKM. The CDR3 is CASSSTDRWFNF. Here the CDR3 DNA reads TGTGCCAGCAGTTCGACTGACAGGTGGTTCAACTTC.

The CDR3 spells CASRDSGASNEKLFF. The CDR3 coding sequence is TGTGCCAGCAGAGACTCAGGGGCGAGTAATGAAAAACTGTTTTTT. This chain joins TRBV28 and TRBJ1-4; perhaps TRBD1 as D (6 bases). Germline values: CDR1 MDHEN, CDR2 SYDVKM. V shed 6 bases and J shed 4 bases, with 15 bases lying between them. The CDR3 runs to 15 residues. The variable domain in full, with the rest retrieved from reference TRBV28 and TRBJ1-4, is DVKVTQSSRYLVKRTGEKVFLECVQDMDHENMFWYRQDPGLGLRLIYFSYDVKMKEKGDIPEGYSVSREKKERFSLILESASTNQTSMYLCASRDSGASNEKLFFGSGTQLSVL.

The chain employs TRBV7-3 and TRBJ2-3; D is undetermined. The V gene lost 0 bases and the J gene lost 0 bases, with 4 bases spanning the gap. CDR1 is SGHTA, CDR2 FQGTGA, per germline. The CDR3 loop spans 14 amino acids. The CDR3 DNA reads as TGTGCCAGCAGCTTAACGAGTAGCACAGATACGCAGTATTTT. Encoded protein: CASSLTSSTDTQYF.